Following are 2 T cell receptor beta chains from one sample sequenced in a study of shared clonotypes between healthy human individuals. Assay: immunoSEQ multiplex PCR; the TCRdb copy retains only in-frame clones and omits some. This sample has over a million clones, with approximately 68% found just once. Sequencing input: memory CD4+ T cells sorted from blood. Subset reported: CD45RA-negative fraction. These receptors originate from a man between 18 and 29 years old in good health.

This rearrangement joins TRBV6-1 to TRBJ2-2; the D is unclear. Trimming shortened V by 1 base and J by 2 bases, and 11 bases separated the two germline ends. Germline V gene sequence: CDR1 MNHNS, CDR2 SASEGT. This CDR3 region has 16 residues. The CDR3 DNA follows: TGTGCCAGCAGTGAAGTAGGAGACTTAAACACCGGGGAGCTGTTTTTT. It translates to CASSEVGDLNTGELFF.

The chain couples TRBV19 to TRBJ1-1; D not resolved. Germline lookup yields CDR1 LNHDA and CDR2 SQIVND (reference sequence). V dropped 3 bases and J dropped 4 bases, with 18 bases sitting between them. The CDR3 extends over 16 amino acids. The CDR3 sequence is CASSILRSGRGTEAFF. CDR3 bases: TGTGCCAGTAGTATCCTGAGGTCTGGGCGGGGCACTGAAGCTTTCTTT.